Here is one T cell receptor (beta chain) with its context. Its antigen is not identified. It was with 60 Vbeta and 13 Jbeta primers that the PCR ran. The assay was immunoSEQ multiplex PCR, and TCRdb's table has in-frame clones only and misses some. The sample table includes roughly 51,000 clones. Trimming left V 5 bases short and J 1 base short, with 9 bases between. Germline V CDR1 and CDR2: SGHNT, YENEEA. The CDR3 has 13 residues. This specimen comes from a study of cytomegalovirus exposure and HLA in healthy donors. Regarding the study as a whole: Association of a missense DCLRE1C variant with TCR beta V- and J-gene trimming was reported in a later analysis.

What was sequenced was PBMCs. The sequence was obtained from a middle-aged woman in good health and CMV-seronegative. The chain combines TRBV11-3 with TRBJ2-7, with D perhaps matching TRBD1 (6 bases). The CDR3 DNA reads TGTGCCAGCAGCCCGACAGGTTCCTACGAGCAGTACTTC. Residues: CASSPTGSYEQYF. The whole variable domain, remainder taken from reference TRBV11-3 and TRBJ2-7, is EAGVVQSPRYKIIEKKQPVAFWCNPISGHNTLYWYLQNLGQGPELLIRYENEEAVDDSQLPKDRFSAERLKGVDSTLKIQPAELGDSAVYLCASSPTGSYEQYFGPGTRLTVT.